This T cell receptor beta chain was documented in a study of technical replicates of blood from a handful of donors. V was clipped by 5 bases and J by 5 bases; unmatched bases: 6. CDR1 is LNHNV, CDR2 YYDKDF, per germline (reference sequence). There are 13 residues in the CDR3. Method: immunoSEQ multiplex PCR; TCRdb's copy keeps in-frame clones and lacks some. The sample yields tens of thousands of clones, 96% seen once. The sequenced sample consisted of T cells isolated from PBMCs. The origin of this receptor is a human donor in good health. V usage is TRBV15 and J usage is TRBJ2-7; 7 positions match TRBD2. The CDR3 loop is CATSVRAGDEQYF. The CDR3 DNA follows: TGTGCCACCAGCGTACGGGCGGGAGACGAGCAGTACTTC.